The source of this T cell receptor beta chain is a study of cytomegalovirus exposure and HLA in healthy donors. With 60 Vbeta and 13 Jbeta primers, the PCR was carried out. Sequenced by immunoSEQ multiplex PCR; TCRdb stores in-frame clones only, minus some. The ten top clones account for 3.7%, within a sample of around 100,000 clones. As to this clone: Its antigen is as yet unknown.

Overall study findings and caveats: Most TCRs appeared rarely, but some public TCRs recurred in many donors. When analyzed later, a missense DCLRE1C variant was found to be linked to TCR beta V- and J-gene trimming.

Germline loops: CDR1 SQVTM, CDR2 ANQGSEA. Trimming pared 4 bases from V and 1 base from J, leaving 10 bases between. There are 13 residues in the CDR3. Specimen: PBMCs. The chain has TRBV29-1 and TRBJ1-1; D gene unclear. This clonotype was obtained from a man aged 30 to 39 in good health and CMV-seronegative. DNA for the CDR3: TGCAGCGTTGTATGGCGGAAGAACACTGAAGCTTTCTTT. It encodes CSVVWRKNTEAFF.